This T cell receptor beta chain was identified during a study of CD8+CD57+ T cells in acquired aplastic anemia. As for the study in general: Sequencing produced an average of approximately 10 million reads per healthy donor for CD4+ cells. Overall study findings and caveats: Patients and controls had in common 25 to 35 CD8+ CDR3 sequences.

TCR beta VDJ combinations and CDR3 sequences were profiled from genomic DNA. TCRdb re-derived calls from the reads in MiXCR, one entry per CDR3 protein. This table holds 150,000 to 200,000 distinct CDR3 sequences, approximately 49% found once. The CDR3 totals 15 residues. V gave up 4 bases and J gave up 6 bases, with 19 bases separating them. Germline V gene lookup returns CDR1 MNHNS and CDR2 SASEGT. A remark on this clonotype: The antigen is unknown.

This TCR was sampled from a human donor in good health. Sequencing input: sorted CD4+, CD8+, or CD8+CD57+ T cells (not recorded which) from PBMCs. The chain has TRBV6-1 and TRBJ2-7, with D possibly TRBD1 on 6 matching bases. The CDR3 reads CASSGPGVLDGEQYF. The CDR3 coding sequence is TGTGCCAGCAGTGGGCCAGGGGTCCTGGACGGCGAGCAGTACTTC.